This paragraph reports one T cell receptor beta chain. Germline trimming cut 0 bases from V and 1 base from J; bases unmatched to any gene: 5. CDR1 and CDR2 (germline): SGHRS, YFSETQ. CDR3 length equals 16 residues. The PCR ran on 60 Vbeta and 13 Jbeta primers. Generated by immunoSEQ multiplex PCR, the TCRdb table keeps only in-frame clones and is missing some. The data show about 180,000 clones, around 80% seen once. This record belongs to a study of cytomegalovirus exposure and HLA in healthy donors. The sample consisted of PBMCs. V is TRBV5-1 and J is TRBJ2-3, with 7 bases fitting TRBD2. The TCR comes from a woman younger than 45 in good health and CMV-seropositive. The CDR3 sequence is CASSLGRGVGTDTQYF. The CDR3 DNA reads TGCGCCAGCAGCTTGGGCCGGGGGGTGGGCACAGATACGCAGTATTTT.